Listed below are T cell receptor beta chains from one sample, sequenced in a study of blood T cell repertoires in COVID-19. The repertoire was sequenced with immunoSEQ multiplex PCR; TCRdb's copy has only in-frame clones and lacks some. The sample includes about 260,000 clones, approximately 82% of them seen just once. The sequenced sample was peripheral blood. The receptors were gathered from a woman older than 75 with acute or convalescent COVID-19. CDR3s include the opening cysteine and the closing phenylalanine or tryptophan.

CDR3	V	J
CAWRVGTGQETQYF	TRBV30	TRBJ2-5
CASRDSDTDTQYF	TRBV10-2	TRBJ2-3
CASSVGYGGRGLAVGAETQYF	TRBV13	TRBJ2-5
CASSQTGAGNTIYF	TRBV7-4	TRBJ1-3
CATSRPQGGFTEAFF	TRBV15	TRBJ1-1
CASSERGGNLGEAFF	TRBV2	TRBJ1-1
CASSSIPTAQNYGYTF	TRBV5-4	TRBJ1-2
CASSPDRGNSPLHF	TRBV7-8	TRBJ1-6
CAWSGTTNTEAFF	TRBV30	TRBJ1-1
CATSRGPSQASGANVLTF	TRBV15	TRBJ2-6
CASLRDRGSPLHF	TRBV18	TRBJ1-6
CASSGYRGDGYTF	TRBV9	TRBJ1-2
CASGQTGSVHYGYTF	TRBV6-2/TRBV6-3	TRBJ1-2
CASSFGGRGSDTQYF	TRBV7-2	TRBJ2-3
CASSVVGENTEAFF	TRBV9	TRBJ1-1
CASTPRNSGGTDTQYF	TRBV7-6	TRBJ2-3
CASSLGDISSYEQYF	TRBV11-2	TRBJ2-7
CAWSGQGVRAFF	TRBV30	TRBJ1-1
CATGEATGELFF	TRBV19	TRBJ2-2
CASSYRLATDYEQYF	TRBV6-2/TRBV6-3	TRBJ2-7
CASRGDRVLNTEAFF	TRBV6-5	TRBJ1-1
CASSLKCRTGNQPQHF	TRBV3-1/TRBV3-2	TRBJ1-5
CASSLGSSGGAGTDTQYF	TRBV7-2	TRBJ2-3
CASQTGGDEKLFF	TRBV19	TRBJ1-4
CASSPETGAQPQHF	TRBV18	TRBJ1-5
CASSQDWRVRNTEAFF	TRBV4-3	TRBJ1-1
CASSQGGQYYEQYF	TRBV6-5	TRBJ2-7
CASSAESGLTEAFF	TRBV9	TRBJ1-1
CASSPRGFRGTAKNIQYF	TRBV7-2	TRBJ2-4
CASSNPGGMTNEKLFF	TRBV19	TRBJ1-4
CASSNGGDTEAFF	TRBV9	TRBJ1-1
CASSLSGTLPGELFF	TRBV27	TRBJ2-2
CASSFRNNEQFF	TRBV11-3	TRBJ2-1
CASSTDWTGGVGEAFF	TRBV5-1	TRBJ1-1
CASSHSRGNQPQHF	TRBV6-2/TRBV6-3	TRBJ1-5
CASSQDWGGATYNEQFF	TRBV4-3	TRBJ2-1